The next 18 T cell receptor beta chains were all read from a single sample in a study of shared clonotypes between healthy human individuals (dated by TCRdb to about 2020). Libraries were made using the immunoSEQ multiplex PCR assay. Here the immuneACCESS table is served through TCRdb, limited to in-frame sequences with V and J called. Missing clones are a known gap in these copies; in checked studies unresolved V genes cover under half, and the rest lacks a known reason. The sample data list 2 million to 2.5 million clones, and approximately 94% of these were observed just once. The top ten clones comprise 0.13% of the sample. Sequencing used naive CD4+ T cells sorted from blood. The sample's cell subset or site label, decoded: CD45RA+ positively selected. The receptors were gathered from a man aged 18 to 30 in good health.

The chain has TRBV27 and TRBJ1-1; 7 bases line up with TRBD1. Germline V gene lookup returns CDR1 MNHEY and CDR2 SMNVEV (reference sequence). Trimming took 4 bases from V and 11 from J; bases not matched to a gene: 7. The CDR3 length is 12 residues. CDR3 nucleotides: TGTGCCAGCAGTTCAGGGACAGCCTCTGCTTTCTTT. It yields the protein CASSSGTASAFF.

The V gene is TRBV5-4, the J gene TRBJ2-7; tentative D call: TRBD2 (5 bases). Trimming took 4 bases from V and 0 from J, leaving 11 bases between them. Germline V lookup: CDR1 SGHNT, CDR2 YYREEE (reference sequence). The CDR3 loop spans 14 amino acids. Written as DNA, the CDR3 is TGTGCCAGCAGCCAAGGACTGAGCTCCTACGAGCAGTACTTC. Translation gives CASSQGLSSYEQYF.

This clone was seen only a few times. V gene TRBV6-1 combines with J gene TRBJ2-1; TRBD1 or TRBD2 may be the D gene (6 bases each). The V end lost 5 bases, the J end lost 7 bases, and 12 bases lay between the germline ends. This CDR3 contains 13 residues. The V gene's germline CDR1 is MNHNS and CDR2 SASEGT. The CDR3 protein is CASSNTGANEQFF. CDR3 coding DNA: TGTGCCAGCAGTAATACGGGGGCAAATGAGCAGTTCTTC.

This clone was observed a single time. Other DNA sequences in the sample encode the same CDR3. V and J are TRBV11-3 and TRBJ2-5; tentative D call: TRBD2 (5 bases). V dropped 6 bases and J dropped 5 bases, with 13 bases sitting between them. CDR1 is SGHNT and CDR2 is YENEEA in the germline V gene. This CDR3 spans 13 amino acids. CDR3 in amino acids: CASSRGGLETQYF. In DNA form, the CDR3 reads TGTGCCAGCAGTCGAGGAGGTTTGGAGACCCAGTACTTC.

The CDR3 here is CASSVDRGSTDTQYF. DNA of the CDR3: TGTGCCAGCAGCGTAGATCGGGGTAGCACAGATACGCAGTATTTT. V gene TRBV9 combines with J gene TRBJ2-3; a possible D gene is TRBD2 (5 bases). V lost 0 bases and J lost 0, with 8 bases in between. Per the germline V gene, CDR1 is SGDLS and CDR2 is YYNGEE. The CDR3 extends over 15 amino acids.

This chain connects TRBV18 to TRBJ2-7; 7 nucleotides align to TRBD2. Germline V gene lookup returns CDR1 KGHSH and CDR2 LQKENI. The ends lost 3 bases at V and 5 bases at J; junction bases unmatched: 7. This CDR3 region has 14 residues. In DNA, the CDR3 is TGTGCCAGCTCACCGTTAGTGGGAGGGGACGAGCAGTACTTC. This encodes CASSPLVGGDEQYF.

This clone was seen just once. The chain is built from TRBV5-1 and TRBJ1-2, with TRBD1 matching over 12 bases. V gave up 4 bases and J gave up 7 bases; unmatched junction bases: 5. CDR1 is SGHRS, CDR2 YFSETQ, per germline. This CDR3 is built from 14 residues. CDR3 sequence: CASSTGTGGFGYTF. The CDR3 DNA reads as TGCGCCAGCAGCACGGGGACAGGGGGCTTTGGCTACACCTTC.

The chain has TRBV7-9 and TRBJ2-3; 12 bases align to TRBD2. J gave up 4 bases and V 7 bases, and 3 bases lay outside the gene matches. Germline CDR1 SEHNR, CDR2 FQNEAQ (reference sequence). The CDR3 spans 14 residues. The CDR3 spells CASTLAGGSDTQYF. The CDR3 bases are TGTGCCAGCACACTAGCGGGAGGATCAGATACGCAGTATTTT.

This clone was observed once. Other nucleotide sequences from this sample produce the same CDR3. The chain has TRBV5-1 and TRBJ2-1; 13 nucleotides agree with TRBD2. The V gene's germline CDR1 is SGHRS and CDR2 YFSETQ. The CDR3 contains 15 residues. V lost 3 bases to trimming and J lost 4 bases; unmatched junction nucleotides: 1. The CDR3 DNA reads TGCGCCAGCAGCTCGGGACTAGCGGGATACAATGAGCAGTTCTTC. The encoded protein is CASSSGLAGYNEQFF.

The genes are TRBV5-4 and TRBJ2-3, with D perhaps TRBD2 (6 bases). This CDR3 spans 16 amino acids. Germline V lookup: CDR1 SGHNT, CDR2 YYREEE (reference sequence). V was pared by 4 bases and J by 1 base, with 16 bases between. CDR3 nucleotides: TGTGCCAGCAGCAAGACGGGGGTTGGTGGCACAGATACGCAGTATTTT. It encodes CASSKTGVGGTDTQYF. Drawing the rest from reference TRBV5-4 and TRBJ2-3, the complete variable domain is ETGVTQSPTHLIKTRGQQVTLRCSSQSGHNTVSWYQQALGQGPQFIFQYYREEENGRGNFPPRFSGLQFPNYSSELNVNALELDDSALYLCASSKTGVGGTDTQYFGPGTRLTVL.

This clone was recorded only once. This chain uses TRBV18 with TRBJ1-3; 7 bases align to TRBD1. The CDR3 spans 16 residues. J lost 0 bases, V lost 6 bases, and 8 bases had no gene match. Germline-derived CDR1 and CDR2 are KGHSH and LQKENI. The CDR3 region is CASSPAGTASGNTIYF. The CDR3 DNA is TGTGCCAGCTCTCCCGCCGGGACAGCCTCTGGAAACACCATATATTTT.

V and J are TRBV4-1 and TRBJ1-2, with D tentatively TRBD1 (5 bases). The germline V gene encodes CDR1 MGHRA and CDR2 YSYEKL. V lost 4 bases and J lost 3, with 15 bases in between. The CDR3 is 15 residues long. CDR3 in amino acids: CASSLSFGTHYGYTF. DNA of the CDR3: TGCGCCAGCAGCCTCTCGTTCGGGACCCACTATGGCTACACCTTC.

This CDR3 reads CASSRTGSKADTQYF. CDR3 nucleotide sequence: TGTGCCAGCAGCCGGACAGGATCGAAGGCAGATACGCAGTATTTT. This chain connects TRBV14 to TRBJ2-3, with 7 nucleotides matching TRBD1. The J segment lost 4 bases and the V segment lost 4 bases, leaving 8 bases of the junction unmatched. Germline CDR1 is SGHDN and CDR2 is FVKESK. CDR3 size: 15 residues.

On this clone itself: Distinct nucleotide sequences in the sample also encode this CDR3. The V gene is TRBV6-5, the J gene TRBJ2-5; 15 bases are shared with TRBD2. Germline V gene data show CDR1 as MNHEY and CDR2 as SVGAGI. The CDR3 totals 15 residues. The V gene end was trimmed by 6 bases and the J gene end by 5 bases; junction bases not matched to a gene: 4. In DNA form, the CDR3 reads TGTGCCAGCAGGCCCGGGACTAGCGGGAGGGAGACCCAGTACTTC. It is translated as CASRPGTSGRETQYF.

About this clone: The same CDR3 is also encoded by other DNA sequences in this sample. V is TRBV5-4 and J is TRBJ2-1; 8 bases fit TRBD1. The junction had 5 bases not matched to a gene; V was cut back by 2 bases and J by 4 bases. CDR3 length: 15 amino acids. CDR1 and CDR2 from the germline V gene are SGHNT and YYREEE (reference sequence). CDR3 nucleotide sequence: TGTGCCAGCAGCTTCGGGACAGGAACTTACAATGAGCAGTTCTTC. It translates to CASSFGTGTYNEQFF. Variable domain in full (rest from reference TRBV5-4 and TRBJ2-1): ETGVTQSPTHLIKTRGQQVTLRCSSQSGHNTVSWYQQALGQGPQFIFQYYREEENGRGNFPPRFSGLQFPNYSSELNVNALELDDSALYLCASSFGTGTYNEQFFGPGTRLTVL.

The chain uses TRBV6-1 and TRBJ2-1; 8 bases agree with TRBD1. Germline V gene data show CDR1 as MNHNS and CDR2 as SASEGT. V gave up 5 bases and J gave up 7 bases; unmatched junction bases: 7. The CDR3 has 14 residues. The CDR3 region has the DNA TGTGCCAGCAGTACAGGGGGAAGTGGAAATGAGCAGTTCTTC. Protein: CASSTGGSGNEQFF.

The chain carries TRBV25-1 and TRBJ1-4; D may be TRBD1 (6 bases). The CDR3 loop spans 15 amino acids. V was trimmed by 3 bases and J by 7 bases, leaving 15 bases between them. Germline CDR1 and CDR2: MGHDK and SYGVNS. This CDR3 is CASSDIHRVGEKLFF. The DNA of the CDR3 is TGTGCCAGCAGTGATATACACAGGGTGGGTGAAAAACTGTTTTTT.

This rearrangement joins TRBV7-8 to TRBJ2-5, with 9 nucleotides matching TRBD2. The length of the CDR3 is 15 residues. Germline CDR1 SGHVS, CDR2 FQNEAQ. V was pared by 3 bases and J by 0 bases, with 2 bases of the junction left unmatched. The CDR3 nucleotides read TGTGCCAGCAGCTTCCTAGCGGGGTACCAAGAGACCCAGTACTTC. The encoded protein is CASSFLAGYQETQYF.